The T cell receptor beta chain described here comes from a study of human CD8 memory T cell subsets. UMI-labeled 5' RACE generated the TCR beta libraries. Reanalyzing the 5' RACE reads, TCRdb keeps one entry per CDR3 protein, without DNA. This table holds under 20,000 distinct CDR3 sequences. This CDR3 region has 15 residues. Germline CDR1 reads DFQATT; CDR2 reads SNEGSKA (reference sequence). Total CD8+ T cells were enriched by a separation that was negative and magnetic. This sequence joins TRBV20-1 and TRBJ2-7; TCRdb calls TRBD2, which cannot be checked without DNA. Sequencing was performed on CD8+ T cells from PBMCs. The TCR was taken from a human donor in good health. The CDR3 is CSARGEKRELYEQYF.